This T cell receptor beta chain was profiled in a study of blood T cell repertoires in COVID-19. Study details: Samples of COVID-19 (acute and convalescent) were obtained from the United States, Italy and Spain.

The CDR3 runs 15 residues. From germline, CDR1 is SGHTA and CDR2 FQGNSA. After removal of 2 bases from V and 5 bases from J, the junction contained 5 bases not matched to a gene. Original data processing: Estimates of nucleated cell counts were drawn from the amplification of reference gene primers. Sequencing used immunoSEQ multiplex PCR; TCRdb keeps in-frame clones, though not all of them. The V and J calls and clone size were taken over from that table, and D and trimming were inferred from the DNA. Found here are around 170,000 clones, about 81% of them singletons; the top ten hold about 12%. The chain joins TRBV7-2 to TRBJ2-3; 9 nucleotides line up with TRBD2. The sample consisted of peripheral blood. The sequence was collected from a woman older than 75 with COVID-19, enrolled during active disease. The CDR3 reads CASSLQSGRLDTQYF. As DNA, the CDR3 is TGTGCCAGCAGCTTACAAAGCGGGAGGTTAGATACGCAGTATTTT.